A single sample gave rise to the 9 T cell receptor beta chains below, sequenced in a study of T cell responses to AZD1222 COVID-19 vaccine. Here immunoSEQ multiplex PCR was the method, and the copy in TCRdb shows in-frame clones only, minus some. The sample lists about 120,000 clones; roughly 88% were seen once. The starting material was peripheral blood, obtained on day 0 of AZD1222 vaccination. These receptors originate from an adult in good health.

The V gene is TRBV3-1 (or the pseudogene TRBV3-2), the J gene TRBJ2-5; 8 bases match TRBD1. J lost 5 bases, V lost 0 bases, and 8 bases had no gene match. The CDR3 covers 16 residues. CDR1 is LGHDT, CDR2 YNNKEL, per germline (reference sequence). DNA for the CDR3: TGTGCCAGCAGCCAAGATCGCCGACAGGGGTTCGAGACCCAGTACTTC. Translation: CASSQDRRQGFETQYF.

The CDR3, as DNA: TGTGCCAGCAGTGTTTGGGGTAGGAGGCGAGGGAACACTGAAGCTTTCTTT. Encoded protein: CASSVWGRRRGNTEAFF. This chain joins TRBV6-1 and TRBJ1-1; D is uncertain. Trimming cost V 4 bases and J 1 base, with 19 bases left between them. The CDR3 contains 17 residues. Germline lookup yields CDR1 MNHNS and CDR2 SASEGT.

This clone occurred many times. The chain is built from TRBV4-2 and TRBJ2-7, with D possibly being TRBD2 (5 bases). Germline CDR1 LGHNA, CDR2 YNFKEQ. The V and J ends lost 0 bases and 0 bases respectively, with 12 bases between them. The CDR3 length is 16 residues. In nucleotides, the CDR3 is TGTGCCAGCAGCCAAGATCCCGGGGATAGCTCCTACGAGCAGTACTTC. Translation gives CASSQDPGDSSYEQYF.

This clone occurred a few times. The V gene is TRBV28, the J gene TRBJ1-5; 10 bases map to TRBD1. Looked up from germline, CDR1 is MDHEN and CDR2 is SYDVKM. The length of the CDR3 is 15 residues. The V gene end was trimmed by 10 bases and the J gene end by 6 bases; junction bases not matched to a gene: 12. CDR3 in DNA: TGTGCCACCCTGAGAGGGACAGGGGCGGGTCAGCCCCAGCATTTT. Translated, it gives CATLRGTGAGQPQHF.

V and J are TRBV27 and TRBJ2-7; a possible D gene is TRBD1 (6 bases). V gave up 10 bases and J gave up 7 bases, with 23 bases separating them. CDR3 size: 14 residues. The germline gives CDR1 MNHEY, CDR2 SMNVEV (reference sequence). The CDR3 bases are TGTGCCACCCGCCCACAGGGCCATCCTACGGAGCAGTACTTC. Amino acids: CATRPQGHPTEQYF.

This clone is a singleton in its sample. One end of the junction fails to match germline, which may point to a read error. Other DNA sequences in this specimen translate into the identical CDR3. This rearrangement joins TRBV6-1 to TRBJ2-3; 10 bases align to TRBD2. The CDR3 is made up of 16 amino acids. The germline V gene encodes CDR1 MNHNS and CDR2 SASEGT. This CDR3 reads CASSVGTSGATDTQYF. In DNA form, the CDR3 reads TGTGCCAGCAGTGTGGGAACTAGCGGGGCCACAGATACGCAATATTTT.

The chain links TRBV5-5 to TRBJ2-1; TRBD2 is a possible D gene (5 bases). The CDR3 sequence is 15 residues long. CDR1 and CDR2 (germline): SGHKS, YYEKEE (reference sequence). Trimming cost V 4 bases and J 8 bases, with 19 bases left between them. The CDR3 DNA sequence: TGTGCCAGCAGCAACACCGGACTTATTCGCCATGAGCAGTTCTTC. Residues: CASSNTGLIRHEQFF.

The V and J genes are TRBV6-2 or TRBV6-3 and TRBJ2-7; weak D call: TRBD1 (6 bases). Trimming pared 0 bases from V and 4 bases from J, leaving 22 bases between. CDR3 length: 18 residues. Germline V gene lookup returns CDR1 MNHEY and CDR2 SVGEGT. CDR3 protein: CASSYSRGDGQIAYEQYF. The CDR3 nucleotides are TGTGCCAGCAGTTACTCAAGGGGCGACGGACAGATCGCTTACGAGCAGTACTTC.

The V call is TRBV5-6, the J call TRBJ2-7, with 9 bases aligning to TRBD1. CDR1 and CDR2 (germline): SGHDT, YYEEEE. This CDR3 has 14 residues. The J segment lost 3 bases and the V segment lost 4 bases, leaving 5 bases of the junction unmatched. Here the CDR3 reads CASSLQGAVYEQYF. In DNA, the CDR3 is TGTGCCAGCAGCCTACAGGGGGCGGTCTACGAGCAGTACTTC.